The 14 T cell receptor beta chains in this list originate from one sample, sequenced in a study of shared clonotypes between healthy human individuals. Sequencing used immunoSEQ multiplex PCR; TCRdb keeps in-frame clones, though not all of them. The data hold fewer than 600,000 clones, with about four fifths observed a single time. Sequences were obtained from PBMCs. These receptors all come from a woman between 35 and 50 years old in good health. Some clones in this sample may be carry-over from other donors' samples.

V and J are TRBV28 and TRBJ2-3, with a tentative D call TRBD2 (6 bases). V gave up 2 bases and J gave up 2 bases, with 17 bases separating them. This CDR3 region has 17 residues. The germline V gene encodes CDR1 MDHEN and CDR2 SYDVKM. CDR3 bases: TGTGCCAGCAGTTTACCCCCACTAGCAGAAAACACAGATACGCAGTATTTT. Protein product: CASSLPPLAENTDTQYF.

With respect to this clone: The same CDR3 also results from other DNA sequences found in this sample. The rearrangement joins TRBV18 to TRBJ1-2; D uncertain. V was cut by 2 bases and J by 3 bases, with 7 bases left in between. Germline values: CDR1 KGHSH, CDR2 LQKENI. The CDR3 has 13 residues. CDR3 amino acids: CASSPRADYGYTF. In DNA, the CDR3 is TGTGCCAGCTCACCAAGGGCAGACTATGGCTACACCTTC.

This sequence joins TRBV2 and TRBJ2-7, with D tentatively TRBD2 (6 bases). The V end lost 10 bases, the J end lost 4 bases, and 14 bases lay between the germline ends. Per the germline V gene, CDR1 is SNHLY and CDR2 is FYNNEI. There are 12 residues in the CDR3. CDR3 bases: TGTGCCACGCGACTAGGTAGATACGAGCAGTACTTC. Amino acid sequence: CATRLGRYEQYF.

This rearrangement joins TRBV4-2 to TRBJ2-1; unclear D gene. CDR3 length: 14 residues. The V end lost 0 bases, the J end lost 9 bases, and 12 bases lay between the germline ends. CDR1 and CDR2 (germline): LGHNA, YNFKEQ. CDR3 nucleotide sequence: TGTGCCAGCAGCCAAGAGGGTAGAGGCGGTGAGCAGTTCTTC. Translating gives CASSQEGRGGEQFF.

The chain is built from TRBV7-8 and TRBJ2-7; tentatively, D is TRBD1 or TRBD2 (6 bases each). V lost 3 bases to trimming and J lost 2 bases, with 17 bases between them. Germline values: CDR1 SGHVS, CDR2 FQNEAQ. The CDR3 runs 16 residues. The CDR3 DNA sequence: TGTGCCAGCAGCTTGATTGGGGGGCCCCCCGCCTACGAGCAGTACTTC. As protein: CASSLIGGPPAYEQYF.

This clone is a singleton in its sample. The CDR3 reads CASSQNPWTNEKLFF. CDR3 nucleotide sequence: TGCGCCAGCAGCCAGAACCCCTGGACTAATGAAAAACTGTTTTTT. This chain connects TRBV4-1 to TRBJ1-4; D uncertain. Germline V gene data show CDR1 as MGHRA and CDR2 as YSYEKL. This CDR3 contains 15 residues. V lost 3 bases and J lost 2, with 10 bases in between.

The rearrangement links TRBV7-2 to TRBJ2-7; D is tentatively TRBD1 or TRBD2 (5 bases each). The germline V gene has CDR1 SGHTA and CDR2 FQGNSA. V was trimmed by 2 bases and J by 5 bases, leaving 16 bases between them. The CDR3 length is 15 residues. CDR3 in amino acids: CASSLQGLAGHEQYF. Written as DNA, the CDR3 is TGTGCCAGCAGCTTACAGGGTCTAGCTGGCCACGAGCAGTACTTC.

The chain has TRBV29-1 and TRBJ1-2; the D is unclear. Deletions cut 1 base from V and 11 bases from J, with 11 bases between. The CDR3 has 11 amino acids. In germline, CDR1 is SQVTM, CDR2 ANQGSEA. The CDR3 bases are TGCAGCGTTGAAGGTGCAGAAAGGTACACCTTC. This encodes CSVEGAERYTF. The full variable domain, with the rest looked up from reference TRBV29-1 and TRBJ1-2, is SAVISQKPSRDICQRGTSLTIQCQVDSQVTMMFWYRQQPGQSLTLIATANQGSEATYESGFVIDKFPISRPNLTFSTLTVSNMSPEDSSIYLCSVEGAERYTFGSGTRLTVV.

The V call is TRBV27, the J call TRBJ1-1, with TRBD1 identical over 7 bases. CDR1 is MNHEY and CDR2 is SMNVEV in the germline V gene (reference sequence). J was trimmed by 1 base and V by 6 bases; bases with no gene match: 14. The CDR3 has 17 amino acids. For the CDR3, the DNA is TGTGCCAGCAGCCCTAAACGGGACAGCGGGCCGAACACTGAAGCTTTCTTT. Translating gives CASSPKRDSGPNTEAFF.

V and J are TRBV28 and TRBJ1-6; D ambiguous. The CDR3 contains 14 residues. Between the trimmed V and J ends, which lost 2 bases and 9 bases, there was a span of 11 bases. CDR1 MDHEN and CDR2 SYDVKM come from the germline V gene. This CDR3 is CASSLRRIGSPLHF. CDR3 DNA: TGTGCCAGCAGTTTACGCAGGATTGGTTCACCCCTCCACTTT. The variable domain in full, with the rest retrieved from reference TRBV28 and TRBJ1-6, is DVKVTQSSRYLVKRTGEKVFLECVQDMDHENMFWYRQDPGLGLRLIYFSYDVKMKEKGDIPEGYSVSREKKERFSLILESASTNQTSMYLCASSLRRIGSPLHFGNGTRLTVT.

The chain joins TRBV19 to TRBJ1-1; the D gene is possibly TRBD1 (5 bases). Trimming shortened V by 7 bases and J by 5 bases, and 17 bases separated the two germline ends. This CDR3 spans 14 amino acids. Per germline, CDR1 LNHDA and CDR2 SQIVND (reference sequence). This CDR3 reads CASKGMGVVTEAFF. The CDR3 coding sequence is TGTGCCAGTAAGGGTATGGGGGTTGTGACTGAAGCTTTCTTT.

The CDR3 bases are TGTGCCAGCAGCTTAGGACGACAGGCGTCCGGGGAGCTGTTTTTT. It specifies CASSLGRQASGELFF. The chain uses TRBV7-9 and TRBJ2-2; tentatively, D is TRBD1 (6 bases). Trimming took 1 base from V and 6 from J, leaving 12 bases between them. Germline V lookup: CDR1 SEHNR, CDR2 FQNEAQ (reference sequence). The CDR3 totals 15 residues.

The rearrangement joins TRBV19 to TRBJ2-3; 8 bases fit TRBD1. The V gene's germline CDR1 is LNHDA and CDR2 SQIVND (reference sequence). CDR3 length equals 15 residues. The trim removed 5 bases at V and 1 base at J, leaving 5 bases unmatched. CDR3: CASSASGQGTDTQYF. CDR3 DNA: TGTGCCAGTAGTGCCTCGGGACAGGGCACAGATACGCAGTATTTT.

The V gene is TRBV15, the J gene TRBJ1-2; D may be TRBD1 (6 bases). The CDR3 is made up of 15 amino acids. The V and J ends lost 3 bases and 8 bases respectively, with 19 bases between them. Germline V lookup: CDR1 LNHNV, CDR2 YYDKDF (reference sequence). The CDR3 protein is CATSRPRRQAEGYTF. CDR3 DNA sequence: TGTGCCACCAGCAGGCCCCGTCGACAGGCTGAAGGCTACACCTTC.